This entry lists 13 T cell receptor beta chains sequenced from one sample in a study of T cell repertoires in cytomegalovirus infection. TCRdb called the reads again in MiXCR, with one record for every CDR3 protein. Among about 85,000 distinct CDR3 sequences listed, 40% to 50% were seen once. These receptors have no identified antigens. The material sequenced was CD8+ T cells from cultured PBMCs, taken from culture after CMV antigen stimulation. The receptors stem from a human donor in good health (CMV status not recorded). Some clones in this sample may be carry-over from other donors' samples.

The chain employs TRBV7-9 and TRBJ2-7; maybe TRBD2 (6 bases). V was shortened by 1 base and J by 6 bases, with 16 bases between the two germline ends. This CDR3 has 15 amino acids. The germline gives CDR1 SEHNR, CDR2 FQNEAQ (reference sequence). CDR3 region: CASSLGTGGLREQYF. CDR3 sequence (DNA): TGTGCCAGCAGCTTAGGGACGGGCGGACTACGCGAGCAGTACTTC. Drawing the rest from reference TRBV7-9 and TRBJ2-7, the complete variable domain is DTGVSQNPRHKITKRGQNVTFRCDPISEHNRLYWYRQTLGQGPEFLTYFQNEAQLEKSRLLSDRFSAERPKGSFSTLEIQRTEQGDSAMYLCASSLGTGGLREQYFGPGTRLTVT.

This clonotype was observed a few times. The chain joins TRBV4-1 to TRBJ2-2, with 8 bases aligning to TRBD2. V lost 0 bases and J lost 5; bases outside the gene matches: 14. Germline CDR1 MGHRA, CDR2 YSYEKL. The CDR3 length is 19 residues. CDR3 sequence (DNA): TGCGCCAGCAGCCAAGACTGGCGGGAGGTCCGTATTGGTACCGGGGAGCTGTTTTTT. It encodes CASSQDWREVRIGTGELFF.

V and J are TRBV9 and TRBJ1-1, with a possible D match to TRBD1 (6 bases). V shed 0 bases and J shed 6 bases, with 15 bases lying between them. This CDR3 comprises 15 residues. Germline values: CDR1 SGDLS, CDR2 YYNGEE. The CDR3 nucleotides read TGTGCCAGCAGCGTAGTCGAGAGGGGGGGGGCTGAAGCTTTCTTT. Translated: CASSVVERGGAEAFF.

The table lists this clonotype with a few counts. This chain uses TRBV7-8 with TRBJ2-1, with 7 nucleotides matching TRBD2. V shed 1 base and J 8 bases; nucleotides not matched to a gene: 2. The germline CDR1 and CDR2 sequences are SGHVS and FQNEAQ. The length of the CDR3 is 13 residues. The CDR3 DNA sequence: TGTGCCAGCAGCTTAGAAGCGGGGTATGAGCAGTTCTTC. This translates into CASSLEAGYEQFF. The whole variable domain, remainder taken from reference TRBV7-8 and TRBJ2-1, is GAGVSQSPRYKVAKRGQDVALRCDPISGHVSLFWYQQALGQGPEFLTYFQNEAQLDKSGLPSDRFFAERPEGSVSTLKIQRTQQEDSAVYLCASSLEAGYEQFFGPGTRLTVL.

V usage is TRBV4-1 and J usage is TRBJ2-5; either TRBD1 or TRBD2 may fit D (6 bases each). The V end was cut by 1 base, the J end by 5 bases, with 14 bases between. Germline lookup yields CDR1 MGHRA and CDR2 YSYEKL. CDR3 length: 15 residues. In DNA, the CDR3 is TGCGCCAGCAGCCAAGGTCGGGGGCCGGGGGAGACCCAGTACTTC. Translation gives CASSQGRGPGETQYF.

This clonotype has only a few counts. The rearrangement uses TRBV12-3 or TRBV12-4 and TRBJ2-2, with a weak D call TRBD2 (5 bases). V gave up 6 bases and J gave up 0 bases, with 11 bases separating them. The CDR3 length is 15 residues. CDR3 loop: CASRGSVANTGELFF. The CDR3 region has the DNA TGTGCCAGCAGGGGTAGCGTAGCGAACACCGGGGAGCTGTTTTTT.

The CDR3 bases are TGTGCCAGCAGCCACATCCTAAGGGGAGCTGGAAACACCATATATTTT. This gives the protein CASSHILRGAGNTIYF. The chain combines TRBV5-6 with TRBJ1-3; tentative D call: TRBD1 (5 bases). This CDR3 comprises 16 residues. The V gene's germline CDR1 is SGHDT and CDR2 YYEEEE. Trimming left V 4 bases short and J 2 bases short, with 16 bases between.

The chain recombines TRBV7-6 with TRBJ2-5; no firm D call. Trimming took 0 bases from V and 2 from J, leaving 1 base between them. CDR1 and CDR2 from the germline V gene are SGHVS and FNYEAQ. The CDR3 extends over 12 amino acids. DNA of the CDR3: TGTGCCAGCAGCTTAGCTCAAGAGACCCAGTACTTC. Its translation is CASSLAQETQYF.

The chain joins TRBV5-4 to TRBJ2-1; D possibly corresponds to TRBD1 (6 bases). Germline lookup yields CDR1 SGHNT and CDR2 YYREEE (reference sequence). CDR3 length: 16 residues. Trimming cost V 3 bases and J 4 bases, with 17 bases left between them. The CDR3, as DNA: TGTGCCAGCAGCTACACACTAGGCAGGGGTTACAATGAGCAGTTCTTC. Translating gives CASSYTLGRGYNEQFF.

This chain uses TRBV6-1 with TRBJ2-2; tentative D call: TRBD2 (5 bases). V lost 5 bases to trimming and J lost 14 bases, with 12 bases between them. The germline V gene has CDR1 MNHNS and CDR2 SASEGT. CDR3 length equals 11 residues. This chain's CDR3 is CASSYHGVLFF. The CDR3 bases are TGTGCCAGCAGTTACCACGGGGTTCTGTTTTTT.

J is TRBJ2-1 and V is TRBV7-9; 7 nucleotides match TRBD2. CDR1 is SEHNR and CDR2 is FQNEAQ in the germline V gene (reference sequence). This CDR3 is built from 18 residues. After removal of 3 bases from V and 8 bases from J, the junction contained 19 bases not matched to a gene. The CDR3 DNA reads as TGTGCCAGCAGCTTCTATGCTAGTTTAGGACTAGTTGGCGATGAGCAGTTCTTC. It translates to CASSFYASLGLVGDEQFF.

This clonotype was recorded a few times. The CDR3 spells CASSLQGGDTEAFF. In nucleotides, the CDR3 is TGCGCCAGCAGCCTCCAGGGGGGCGACACTGAAGCTTTCTTT. The V call is TRBV4-1, the J call TRBJ1-1; TRBD1 matches at 7 bases. The CDR3 is 14 residues long. Germline loops: CDR1 MGHRA, CDR2 YSYEKL. J lost 3 bases, V lost 4 bases, and 5 bases had no gene match.

The chain carries TRBV7-6 and TRBJ1-1, with D uncertain. The V end was cut by 5 bases, the J end by 1 base, with 8 bases between. The V gene's germline CDR1 is SGHVS and CDR2 FNYEAQ. The CDR3 has 13 amino acids. The CDR3 coding sequence is TGTGCCAGCAGCGCTACAGAGAACACTGAAGCTTTCTTT. This codes for CASSATENTEAFF.